This T cell receptor beta chain was observed in a study of tissue T cells after allogeneic stem cell transplantation. Study context: Tissue samples with histologically apparent lymphocytes on H&E review were prioritized for sequencing.

Looked up from germline, CDR1 is SEHNR and CDR2 is FQNEAQ (reference sequence). The CDR3 has 13 amino acids. The ends were cut back, 3 bases at V and 3 bases at J, with 9 bases in the middle. Method: immunoSEQ multiplex PCR; TCRdb's copy keeps in-frame clones and lacks some. The sample holds some 24,000 clones, 73% seen once. Findings and limits, study-wide: In patients and mice, blood and spleen missed much of tissue repertoire.

Details on this clone: What it binds is unknown.

The material was tissue from the ileum, obtained at autopsy. The sequence derives from a female donor over 55 with lung cancer. The chain carries TRBV7-9 and TRBJ2-7; possibly TRBD1 for D (5 bases). This CDR3 is CASSFQGNYEQYF. CDR3 DNA sequence: TGTGCCAGCAGCTTCCAGGGAAACTACGAGCAGTACTTC.